This T cell receptor beta chain appears in the sequencing data of a study of blood T cell repertoires in COVID-19. Study background: COVID-19 samples collected from the United States, Italy and Spain covered acute and convalescent phases. PBMCs, B-cell-depleted T cells, or T cells provided the cDNA or gDNA that made up the material.

This CDR3 region has 16 residues. Looked up from germline, CDR1 is SGHTA and CDR2 is FQGNSA. The V gene lost 1 base and the J gene lost 0 bases, with 10 bases spanning the gap. In the authors' workflow: It was from reference gene primer amplification that nucleated cell counts were estimated. Assay used: immunoSEQ multiplex PCR; TCRdb lists only in-frame clones, some missing. The V and J calls and clone size are taken from that table; D and trimming were inferred from the DNA. The repertoire holds over 85,000 clones, with around 81% as singletons. This clone was seen a handful of times. The sequence was obtained from a woman in her sixties or seventies with acute or convalescent COVID-19. This chain links TRBV7-2 with TRBJ1-5, with a weak D call TRBD1 (6 bases). The sample consisted of peripheral blood. The CDR3 coding sequence is TGTGCCAGCAGCTTAGTTGTAGGGGGTAGCAATCAGCCCCAGCATTTT. It translates to CASSLVVGGSNQPQHF.